The source of this TCR beta chain is a study of T cell repertoires and HLA-DP antigens. This CDR3 has 16 residues. Germline CDR1 KGHSH, CDR2 LQKENI. V lost 0 bases, J lost 5 bases, and 16 bases lay in between. This clone was found many times. The antigen remains undetermined. Assay: immunoSEQ multiplex PCR; the TCRdb copy retains only in-frame clones and omits some. Altogether about 89,000 clones are present, about 89% being singletons, with the ten largest covering 1.5% to 2%. V is TRBV18 and J is TRBJ1-1; no definite D call. This sequence originates from a man aged 45-65 years in good health and CMV-seronegative. Sequenced: CD4+ T cells from PBMCs. Here the CDR3 reads CASSPPGVSGRTEAFF. The CDR3, as DNA: TGTGCCAGCTCACCACCCGGTGTGTCGGGGAGGACTGAAGCTTTCTTT.